The present entry profiles one T cell receptor (beta chain) with its context. Other DNA sequences within the sample encode an identical CDR3. The data belong to a study of blood T cell repertoires in COVID-19. Across the whole study: From the United States, Italy and Spain came samples of acute and convalescent COVID-19. Sample material is recorded as cDNA or gDNA derived from T cells, B-cell-depleted T cells, or PBMCs.

The repertoire was sequenced with immunoSEQ multiplex PCR; TCRdb's copy has only in-frame clones and lacks some. The top ten clones hold around 21% of a sample with more than 150,000 clones, less than 90% of them seen once. Germline lookup yields CDR1 KGHSH and CDR2 LQKENI. V was trimmed by 6 bases and J by 0 bases, leaving 8 bases between them. CDR3 size: 13 residues. The source material was peripheral blood. The gene calls are TRBV18 and TRBJ1-2, with D unresolved. The TCR sequence derives from a man in his 70s with active or convalescent COVID-19. CDR3 coding DNA: TGTGCCAGCTCCCGCGGCGCTAACTATGGCTACACCTTC. This gives the protein CASSRGANYGYTF. Full variable domain (outside the CDR3, taken from reference TRBV18 and TRBJ1-2): NAGVMQNPRHLVRRRGQEARLRCSPMKGHSHVYWYRQLPEEGLKFMVYLQKENIIDESGMPKERFSAEFPKEGPSILRIQQVVRGDSAAYFCASSRGANYGYTFGSGTRLTVV.